This T cell receptor beta chain was sequenced in a study of Ad26.COV2.S vaccination and SARS-CoV-2 variants. Looking at the study overall: Of the COV1001 trial arms, the Ad26.COV2.S arm included the donor. Ad26.COV2.S was injected intramuscularly once or twice, 56 days apart. Whole-study findings and limits: Total responses of T cells may have been underestimated by the analyses of TCR breadth and depth. Substantial breadth was reportedly displayed by spike-specific CD8+ and CD4+ T cell responses after vaccination.

Assay: immunoSEQ multiplex PCR; the TCRdb copy retains only in-frame clones and omits some. Of roughly 380,000 clones in the sample, 80% to 90% are singletons; the top ten hold roughly 3.6%. Between the trimmed V and J ends, which lost 5 bases and 1 base, there was a span of 11 bases. The CDR3 has 15 amino acids. The germline V gene has CDR1 MNHEY and CDR2 SVGAGI. This clone showed up just a few times. Its antigen is not identified. The same CDR3 also results from other DNA sequences found in this sample. The treatment is: some 20 received Ad26.COV2.S at low or high dose, single or two shots; roughly five received placebo; per-sample allocation not given. Sampling was performed 63 days after the first vaccine or placebo injection.

V is TRBV6-5 and J is TRBJ2-2; D is unresolved. The sample consisted of peripheral blood, taken in a trial of Ad26.COV2.S vaccine versus placebo. The sequence derives from a person aged 18-65 years who received the Ad26.COV2.S COVID-19 vaccine or a placebo. CDR3 bases: TGTGCCAGCAGTCGTACCGGCTTGAACACCGGGGAGCTGTTTTTT. Translation gives CASSRTGLNTGELFF.